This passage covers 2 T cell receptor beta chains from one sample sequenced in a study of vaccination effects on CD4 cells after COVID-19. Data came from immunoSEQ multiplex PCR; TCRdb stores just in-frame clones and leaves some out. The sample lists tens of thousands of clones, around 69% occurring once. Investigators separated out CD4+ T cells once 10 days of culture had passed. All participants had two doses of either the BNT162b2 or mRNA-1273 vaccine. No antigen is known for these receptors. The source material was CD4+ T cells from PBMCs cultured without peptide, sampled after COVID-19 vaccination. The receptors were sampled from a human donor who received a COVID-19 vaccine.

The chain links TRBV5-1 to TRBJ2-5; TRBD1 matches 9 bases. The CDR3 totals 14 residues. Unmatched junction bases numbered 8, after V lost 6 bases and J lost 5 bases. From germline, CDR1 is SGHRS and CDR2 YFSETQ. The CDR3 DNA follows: TGCGCCAGCAACAAACAGGGGGCACGGGAGACCCAGTACTTC. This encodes CASNKQGARETQYF.

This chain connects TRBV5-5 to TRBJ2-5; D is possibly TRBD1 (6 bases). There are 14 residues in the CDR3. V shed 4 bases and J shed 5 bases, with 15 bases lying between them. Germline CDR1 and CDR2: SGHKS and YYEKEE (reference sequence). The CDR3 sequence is CASSRGGEWETQYF. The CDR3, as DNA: TGTGCCAGCAGCCGAGGGGGAGAATGGGAGACCCAGTACTTC.